This entry is about one T cell receptor beta chain. Its antigen is currently not known. No qualities accompany the bases; no much larger clone lies one base away. These data come from a study of technical replicates of blood from several donors (dated by TCRdb to about 2017). The library was made by the immunoSEQ multiplex PCR assay. What TCRdb holds here is the immuneACCESS table cut down to in-frame rearrangements. Part of the clones is not present; checked against another copy, under half of the missing clones reflect an unresolved V gene, and the others are unexplained. This sample gives tens of thousands of clones in total; about 97% of them show up just once. The top ten clones comprise under 0.3% of the sample. Trimming takes 0 bases from V and 4 bases from J, and the germline ends sit 8 bases apart. The CDR3 numbers 13 residues from cysteine through phenylalanine. CDR3 DNA is the only sequence kept; it has 39 bases, read in frame from the first base. CDR1 and CDR2 (GTSNPN, SVGIG) derive from the germline V gene (reference sequence).

The receptor comes from a human donor in good health. The V and J genes are TRBV30 and TRBJ2-3, with a tentative D gene TRBD2 over 5 matching bases. Sequencing was done on a sample of T cells isolated from PBMCs. The nucleotide sequence reads as follows: TGTGCCTGGAGTGTAGCGGCGGCAGATACGCAGTATTTT. It specifies CAWSVAAADTQYF. Full variable domain (CDR3 extended with the reference TRBV30 and TRBJ2-3 proteins): SQTIHQWPATLVQPVGSPLSLECTVEGTSNPNLYWYRQAAGRGLQLLFYSVGIGQISSEVPQNLSASRPQDRQFILSSKKLLLSDSGFYLCAWSVAAADTQYFGPGTRLTVL.